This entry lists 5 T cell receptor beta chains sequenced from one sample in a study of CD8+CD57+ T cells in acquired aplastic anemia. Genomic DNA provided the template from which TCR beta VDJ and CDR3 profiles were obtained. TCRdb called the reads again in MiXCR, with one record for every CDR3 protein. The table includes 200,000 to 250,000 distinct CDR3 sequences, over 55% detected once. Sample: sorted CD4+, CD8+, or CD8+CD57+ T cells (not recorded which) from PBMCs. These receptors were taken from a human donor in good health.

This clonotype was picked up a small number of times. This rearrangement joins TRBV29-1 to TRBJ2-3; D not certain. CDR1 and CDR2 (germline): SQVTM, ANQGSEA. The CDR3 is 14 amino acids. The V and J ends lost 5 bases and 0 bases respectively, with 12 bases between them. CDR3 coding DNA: TGCAGCGTTACCTCGACACTTAGCACAGATACGCAGTATTTT. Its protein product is CSVTSTLSTDTQYF.

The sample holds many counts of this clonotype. The DNA of the CDR3 is TGCGCCACGGCAGGGGGCGATGGTCCGGGGGAGCTGTTTTTT. This sequence encodes CATAGGDGPGELFF. V usage is TRBV10-1 and J usage is TRBJ2-2; 8 bases are shared with TRBD1. V shed 10 bases and J 8 bases; nucleotides not matched to a gene: 12. Germline values: CDR1 WNHNN, CDR2 SYGVQD (reference sequence). The CDR3 is 14 residues long.

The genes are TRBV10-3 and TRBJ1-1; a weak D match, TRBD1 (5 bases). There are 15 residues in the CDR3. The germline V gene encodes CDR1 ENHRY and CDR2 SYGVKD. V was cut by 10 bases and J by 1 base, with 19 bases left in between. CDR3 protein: CASEPRWGSNTEAFF. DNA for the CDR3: TGTGCCAGCGAGCCCAGGTGGGGCTCGAACACTGAAGCTTTCTTT.

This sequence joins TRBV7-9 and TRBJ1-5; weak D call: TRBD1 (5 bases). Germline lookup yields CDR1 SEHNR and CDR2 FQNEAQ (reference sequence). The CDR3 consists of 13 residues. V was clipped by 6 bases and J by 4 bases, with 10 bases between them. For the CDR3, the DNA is TGTGCCAGCAGGACAGAAGTTAATCAGCCCCAGCATTTT. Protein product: CASRTEVNQPQHF.

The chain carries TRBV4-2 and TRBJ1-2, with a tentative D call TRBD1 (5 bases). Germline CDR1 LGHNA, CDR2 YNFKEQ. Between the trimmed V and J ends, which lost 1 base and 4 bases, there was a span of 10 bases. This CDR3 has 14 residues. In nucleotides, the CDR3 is TGTGCCAGCAGCCAAGGAGGCAGGGCCTATGGCTACACCTTC. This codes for CASSQGGRAYGYTF.